The subject of this entry is one TCR beta chain. Its antigen target is currently unknown. Base qualities are missing; no much larger clone stands one base away. This entry is derived from a study of T cell responses to AZD1222 COVID-19 vaccine (dated by TCRdb to the early 2020s). Regarding the study in general: TCR sequencing was performed for fewer than 250 trial participants, of whom 200 to 220 were given two doses of AZD1222 and some 26 were given two doses of MenACWY control vaccine. Trial participants were enrolled into age subgroups of 18-55, 56-69 and 70-plus years, which contained around 150, 29 and 61 TCR-sequenced participants, respectively. Study-level results and caveats: In the small 56-69-year group, the increase in depth fell short of significance, most likely because of low power. After two AZD1222 doses, spike-specific TCR breadth and depth were significantly higher than at day 0 and than in MenACWY recipients. Because no day 14 peak-response samples were available, repertoires were characterized only after the peak T cell response. Epitopes outside the regions mutated in the B.1.351 and B.1.1.7 variants were reportedly recognized by nearly half of the unique spike-specific TCRs. The vaccine-associated CD4 TCRs covered the entire spike protein, and the dominant responses fell in regions 160-218 and 743-854. Participants were mostly white British, with more females than males. The authors suggested clonal diversity may have been underestimated. Conclusions about previously exposed vaccinees were limited because only 6 or 7 AZD1222 recipients were SARS-CoV-2 seropositive at baseline.

The CDR3 regions of human TCRbeta chains were subjected to immunosequencing. Under the source paper's analysis protocol: TCRs in the repertoires were matched against a reference library of SARS-CoV-2-specific TCRs that had been generated with the MIRA antigen-specificity platform. Breadth meant the fraction of unique TCRs that were SARS-CoV-2-associated, whereas depth meant the fraction of total T cells that were SARS-CoV-2-associated. Using the MIRA data, every spike-specific TCR was mapped to the spike region that the TCR reacted to and assigned to either a CD4 or a CD8 class. Log10-transformed breadth and depth values were compared by one-way ANOVA with Sidak's multiple comparisons tests. TCRdb's version of the immuneACCESS table is confined to in-frame rearrangements and falls short of the full clone set. An unresolved V gene accounts for under half of the shortfall where checked; the remainder is of unknown origin. V and J calls and clone size are those listed in that table; D and trimming were worked out from the DNA. Across this sample there are 150,000 to 250,000 clones, with 85% to 95% seen only once. Less than 1.2% of the sample is held by the ten biggest clonotypes.

What the time point label conveys for this sample: about 28 days (+/-7) after the second vaccine dose. AZD1222 recipients given second doses at about 4 weeks or at about 12 weeks were pooled, since spike-specific TCR depth and breadth were not found to differ between the two schedules. Samples from vaccinated people were obtained from the UK trials COV001 and COV002, which included a single-blind randomized controlled phase 2/3 trial of AZD1222 (ChAdOx1 nCoV-19) in healthy adults. For TCRbeta chain sequencing, PBMC samples were collected from trial participants at day 0 and at day 28 after the second dose. Trimming takes 6 bases from V and 3 bases from J, and the germline ends sit 11 bases apart. The CDR3 starts with the cysteine, ends with the phenylalanine, and has 12 residues. CDR3 DNA only is kept here, 36 bases in frame from base 1. The germline V gene supplies CDR1 SQVTM and CDR2 ANQGSEA.

This clonotype was obtained from an adult who received the AZD1222 COVID-19 vaccine. The chain is made from TRBV29-1 and TRBJ1-1; the D gene cannot be named for sure. Sequences were derived from peripheral blood, sampled 28 days after the second AZD1222 dose. In nucleotides, the sequence is TGCAGCGTGAAGTTCTTTCACACTGAAGCTTTCTTT. Its translation reads: CSVKFFHTEAFF.